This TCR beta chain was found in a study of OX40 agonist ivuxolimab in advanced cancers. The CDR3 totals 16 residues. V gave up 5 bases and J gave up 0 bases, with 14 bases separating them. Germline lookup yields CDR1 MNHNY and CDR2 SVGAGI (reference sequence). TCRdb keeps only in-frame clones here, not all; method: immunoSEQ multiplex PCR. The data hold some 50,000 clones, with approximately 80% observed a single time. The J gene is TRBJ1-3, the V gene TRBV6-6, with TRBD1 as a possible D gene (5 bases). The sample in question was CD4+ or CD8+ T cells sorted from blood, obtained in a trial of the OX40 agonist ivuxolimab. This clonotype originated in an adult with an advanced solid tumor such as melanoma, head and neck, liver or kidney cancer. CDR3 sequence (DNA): TGTGCCAGCAGTCACGGGGGGACTAACTCTGGAAACACCATATATTTT. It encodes CASSHGGTNSGNTIYF.